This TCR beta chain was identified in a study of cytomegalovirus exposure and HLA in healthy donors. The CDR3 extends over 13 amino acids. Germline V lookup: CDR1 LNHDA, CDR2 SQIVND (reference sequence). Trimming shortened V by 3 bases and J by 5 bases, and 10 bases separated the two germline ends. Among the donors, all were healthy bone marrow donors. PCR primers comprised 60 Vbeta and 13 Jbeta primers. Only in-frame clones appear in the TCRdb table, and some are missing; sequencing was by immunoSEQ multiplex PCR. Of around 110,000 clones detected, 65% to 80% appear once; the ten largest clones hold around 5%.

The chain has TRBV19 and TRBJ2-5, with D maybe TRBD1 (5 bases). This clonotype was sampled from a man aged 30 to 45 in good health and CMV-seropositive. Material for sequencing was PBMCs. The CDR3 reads CASSIRQQETQYF. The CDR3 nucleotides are TGTGCCAGTAGTATCCGACAGCAGGAGACCCAGTACTTC.